Shown below are 28 T cell receptor beta chains from a single sample sequenced in a study of OX40 agonist ivuxolimab in advanced cancers. TCRdb's table, derived via immunoSEQ multiplex PCR, lists solely in-frame clones and lacks some. Here the sample spans 65,000 to 95,000 clones, approximately 90% being singletons. Sample: CD4+ or CD8+ T cells sorted from blood, taken in a trial of the OX40 agonist ivuxolimab. The receptors derive from an adult with an advanced solid tumor such as melanoma, head and neck, liver or kidney cancer.

This chain connects TRBV4-1 to TRBJ1-6, with D unclear. In germline, CDR1 is MGHRA, CDR2 YSYEKL. The CDR3 contains 14 residues. V shed 4 bases and J shed 4 bases, with 8 bases lying between them. CDR3 sequence (DNA): TGCGCCAGCAGCCCGGGCAGTTATAATTCACCCCTCCACTTT. The encoded protein is CASSPGSYNSPLHF.

This chain links TRBV4-2 with TRBJ2-2, with TRBD2 as a possible D gene (6 bases). The CDR3 has 17 residues. Germline values: CDR1 LGHNA, CDR2 YNFKEQ. Trimming pared 0 bases from V and 5 bases from J, leaving 16 bases between. The CDR3 region is CASSQEWPTRLTGELFF. The CDR3 DNA reads as TGTGCCAGCAGCCAAGAATGGCCGACTAGGCTGACCGGGGAGCTGTTTTTT.

This chain connects TRBV2 to TRBJ1-6; 8 bases match TRBD1. The CDR3 is 15 residues long. V trimming: 3 bases; J trimming: 8 bases; junction bases outside the gene matches: 6. CDR1 is SNHLY, CDR2 FYNNEI, per germline. As DNA, the CDR3 is TGTGCCAGCAGTGATCGGACAGGGTTGGATTCACCCCTCCACTTT. This codes for CASSDRTGLDSPLHF.

J is TRBJ2-7 and V is TRBV18; D could derive from TRBD1 or TRBD2 (6 bases each). Trimming removed 8 bases at V and 1 base at J, with 18 bases between. Germline V CDR1 and CDR2: KGHSH, LQKENI. The CDR3 runs 15 residues. The CDR3 loop reads CASRKGGPVSYEQYF. The CDR3 nucleotides are TGTGCCAGCAGAAAAGGGGGGCCGGTTTCCTACGAGCAGTACTTC.

The chain is built from TRBV19 and TRBJ1-5; D gene ambiguous. This CDR3 is 12 amino acids long. Trimming shortened V by 3 bases and J by 6 bases, and 6 bases separated the two germline ends. CDR1 LNHDA and CDR2 SQIVND come from the germline V gene (reference sequence). The CDR3 sequence is CASSIKGQPQHF. CDR3 bases: TGTGCCAGTAGTATTAAAGGTCAGCCCCAGCATTTT.

The chain links TRBV7-2 to TRBJ2-7, with D perhaps TRBD1 (6 bases). Germline V lookup: CDR1 SGHTA, CDR2 FQGNSA. The CDR3 totals 18 residues. Trimming pared 5 bases from V and 1 base from J, leaving 24 bases between. The CDR3 sequence: CASSPILDIQGPSYEQYF. Here the CDR3 DNA reads TGTGCCAGCAGCCCGATCCTTGATATTCAGGGGCCTTCCTACGAGCAGTACTTC.

In DNA form, the CDR3 reads TGTGCCAGCGGGGGCAGGGAAGGGGCAACTAATGAAAAACTGTTTTTT. Translating it yields CASGGREGATNEKLFF. This chain connects TRBV10-3 to TRBJ1-4, with D possibly matching TRBD1 (6 bases). The CDR3 spans 16 residues. V gave up 10 bases and J gave up 0 bases, with 18 bases separating them. CDR1 and CDR2 (germline): ENHRY, SYGVKD.

The rearrangement links TRBV5-1 to TRBJ2-2, with 7 bases aligning to TRBD2. Germline trimming cut 2 bases from V and 7 bases from J; bases unmatched to any gene: 5. The CDR3 is made up of 14 amino acids. CDR1 is SGHRS, CDR2 YFSETQ, per germline. This chain's CDR3 is CASSFRGGHGELFF. As DNA, the CDR3 is TGCGCCAGCAGCTTTCGCGGGGGTCACGGGGAGCTGTTTTTT.

This chain uses TRBV10-2 with TRBJ2-4; TRBD1 matches 7 bases. J lost 5 bases, V lost 0 bases, and 7 bases had no gene match. The CDR3 has 16 residues. Germline V CDR1 and CDR2: WSHSY, SAAADI. DNA of the CDR3: TGCGCCAGCAGTGAGTCGAGGGGACAGACCCAAAACATTCAGTACTTC. The encoded protein is CASSESRGQTQNIQYF.

The V and J genes are TRBV7-9 and TRBJ2-1; 7 bases are shared with TRBD1. V shed 3 bases, J shed 6 bases, and the junction held 2 bases outside the gene matches. This CDR3 spans 13 amino acids. Germline V gene sequence: CDR1 SEHNR, CDR2 FQNEAQ (reference sequence). As DNA, the CDR3 is TGTGCCAGCAGCTTGGGGACAGTCAATGAGCAGTTCTTC. Amino acid sequence: CASSLGTVNEQFF. Filled out from reference TRBV7-9 and TRBJ2-1, the complete variable domain reads DTGVSQNPRHKITKRGQNVTFRCDPISEHNRLYWYRQTLGQGPEFLTYFQNEAQLEKSRLLSDRFSAERPKGSFSTLEIQRTEQGDSAMYLCASSLGTVNEQFFGPGTRLTVL.

The rearrangement uses TRBV18 and TRBJ2-5; D call uncertain. Per germline, CDR1 KGHSH and CDR2 LQKENI. CDR3 length: 13 amino acids. V gave up 6 bases and J gave up 5 bases, with 13 bases separating them. Written as DNA, the CDR3 is TGTGCCAGCTCCCTCAAAGGGTTGGAGACCCAGTACTTC. The encoded protein is CASSLKGLETQYF.

The chain recombines TRBV6-5 with TRBJ1-1; TRBD1 matches 10 bases. The CDR3 contains 15 residues. V was clipped by 6 bases and J by 5 bases; unmatched bases: 9. The germline gives CDR1 MNHEY, CDR2 SVGAGI. The CDR3 reads CASSPRGTGVTEAFF. DNA for the CDR3: TGTGCCAGCAGCCCCCGGGGGACAGGGGTGACTGAAGCTTTCTTT.

The rearrangement links TRBV5-6 to TRBJ1-1, with 7 bases identical to TRBD1. The V segment lost 4 bases and the J segment 1 base; nucleotides outside the gene matches: 4. This CDR3 region has 14 residues. Looked up from germline, CDR1 is SGHDT and CDR2 is YYEEEE. The CDR3 nucleotides read TGTGCCAGCAGCGCCGACAGGGAGAACACTGAAGCTTTCTTT. Protein: CASSADRENTEAFF.

The rearrangement links TRBV7-9 to TRBJ1-1; 7 nucleotides line up with TRBD1. CDR3 length: 14 residues. Looked up from germline, CDR1 is SEHNR and CDR2 is FQNEAQ (reference sequence). After removal of 5 bases from V and 0 bases from J, the junction contained 3 bases not matched to a gene. The DNA for the CDR3 is TGTGCCAGCAGCCTGGGGACAGTGAACACTGAAGCTTTCTTT. Its protein is CASSLGTVNTEAFF. The full variable domain, rest sourced from reference TRBV7-9 and TRBJ1-1, is DTGVSQNPRHKITKRGQNVTFRCDPISEHNRLYWYRQTLGQGPEFLTYFQNEAQLEKSRLLSDRFSAERPKGSFSTLEIQRTEQGDSAMYLCASSLGTVNTEAFFGQGTRLTVV.

J is TRBJ2-7 and V is TRBV5-5, with D perhaps TRBD2 (5 bases). V was pared by 2 bases and J by 7 bases, with 10 bases between. Germline V gene data show CDR1 as SGHKS and CDR2 as YYEKEE (reference sequence). This CDR3 has 12 amino acids. CDR3 nucleotides: TGTGCCAGCAGCTTCGAACGGGGAGAGCAGTACTTC. Translated, it gives CASSFERGEQYF.

The rearrangement joins TRBV14 to TRBJ1-2; no firm D call. This CDR3 spans 15 amino acids. Germline CDR1 and CDR2: SGHDN and FVKESK. The germline V and J ends were trimmed by 3 bases and 4 bases, with 15 bases remaining between them. The CDR3 loop reads CASSQDSTSLYGYTF. CDR3 coding DNA: TGTGCCAGCAGCCAGGATTCCACTTCCCTCTATGGCTACACCTTC.

This clone was seen just once. The chain combines TRBV5-1 with TRBJ1-1; 10 nucleotides line up with TRBD1. Trimming removed 4 bases from V and 4 bases from J; junction bases left unmatched: 4. The CDR3 is made up of 14 amino acids. CDR1 is SGHRS and CDR2 is YFSETQ in the germline V gene. In DNA, the CDR3 is TGCGCCAGCAGCACCGGACAGGGGGGCACTGAAGCTTTCTTT. Amino acids: CASSTGQGGTEAFF.

This clone is a singleton in its sample. V and J are TRBV14 and TRBJ2-3; 7 bases map to TRBD2. J was trimmed by 4 bases and V by 1 base; bases with no gene match: 5. Germline V gene lookup returns CDR1 SGHDN and CDR2 FVKESK. This CDR3 has 15 amino acids. CDR3 DNA sequence: TGTGCCAGCAGCCAAGTGCGGGGGTACCCAGATACGCAGTATTTT. Its translation is CASSQVRGYPDTQYF.

In its sample, this clone was seen once. The rearrangement joins TRBV5-4 to TRBJ1-2; 11 positions agree with TRBD1. J gave up 4 bases and V 0 bases, and 8 bases lay outside the gene matches. The CDR3 consists of 17 residues. Germline-derived CDR1 and CDR2 are SGHNT and YYREEE (reference sequence). The CDR3 loop reads CASSLAGDRGVAYGYTF. The CDR3, as DNA: TGTGCCAGCAGCTTGGCCGGGGACAGGGGGGTGGCCTATGGCTACACCTTC. The variable domain in full, with the rest retrieved from reference TRBV5-4 and TRBJ1-2, is ETGVTQSPTHLIKTRGQQVTLRCSSQSGHNTVSWYQQALGQGPQFIFQYYREEENGRGNFPPRFSGLQFPNYSSELNVNALELDDSALYLCASSLAGDRGVAYGYTFGSGTRLTVV.

This chain joins TRBV5-1 and TRBJ2-7; perhaps TRBD1 as D (5 bases). CDR3 size: 15 residues. Germline-derived CDR1 and CDR2 are SGHRS and YFSETQ. V lost 0 bases and J 0 bases, leaving 10 bases between the germline ends. CDR3 in amino acids: CASSLEGVHSYEQYF. The CDR3 DNA sequence: TGCGCCAGCAGCTTGGAAGGGGTCCACTCCTACGAGCAGTACTTC. The variable domain in full, completed from reference TRBV5-1 and TRBJ2-7, reads KAGVTQTPRYLIKTRGQQVTLSCSPISGHRSVSWYQQTPGQGLQFLFEYFSETQRNKGNFPGRFSGRQFSNSRSEMNVSTLELGDSALYLCASSLEGVHSYEQYFGPGTRLTVT.

The chain is built from TRBV7-2 and TRBJ2-7; D may be TRBD1 or TRBD2 (6 bases each). Looked up from germline, CDR1 is SGHTA and CDR2 is FQGNSA. V was pared by 7 bases and J by 6 bases, with 22 bases between. The CDR3 runs 15 residues. The CDR3 DNA follows: TGTGCCAGCACCAAAAAGGGGGGCGTCTCTCCCGAGCAGTACTTC. Its protein is CASTKKGGVSPEQYF.

V gene TRBV28 combines with J gene TRBJ1-2; possibly TRBD1 for D (5 bases). Germline V gene lookup returns CDR1 MDHEN and CDR2 SYDVKM. V was trimmed by 7 bases and J by 4 bases, leaving 13 bases between them. The CDR3 has 13 amino acids. The CDR3 bases are TGTGCCAGCAAGGGGATGTCGGCCTATGGCTACACCTTC. Amino acids: CASKGMSAYGYTF.

In its sample, this clone was seen once. This sequence joins TRBV6-6 and TRBJ2-5; maybe TRBD1 (5 bases). The germline gives CDR1 MNHNY, CDR2 SVGAGI (reference sequence). The CDR3 covers 12 residues. The CDR3 DNA is TGTGGGAGTGGGGCCGAACAAGAGACCCAGTACTTC. Its translation is CGSGAEQETQYF.

V usage is TRBV6-5 and J usage is TRBJ2-2; D possibly corresponds to TRBD1 (5 bases). V was trimmed by 6 bases and J by 9 bases, leaving 14 bases between them. Germline assignment: CDR1 MNHEY and CDR2 SVGAGI. This CDR3 has 13 residues. The CDR3 loop reads CASRGTGPRELFF. Written as DNA, the CDR3 is TGTGCCAGCAGGGGCACAGGTCCCCGGGAGCTGTTTTTT.

A single count supports this clone. The chain couples TRBV18 to TRBJ2-7, with D unclear. CDR1 is KGHSH and CDR2 is LQKENI in the germline V gene. The V end lost 3 bases, the J end lost 0 bases, and 3 bases lay between the germline ends. This CDR3 spans 12 amino acids. CDR3 in amino acids: CASSPDSYEQYF. The CDR3 coding sequence is TGTGCCAGCTCACCCGACTCCTACGAGCAGTACTTC.

The V call is TRBV21-1, the J call TRBJ2-2; TRBD1, as called in the table, went unchecked against the DNA. TRBV21-1 is assigned pseudogene status. The CDR3 is made up of 21 amino acids. CDR3 amino acids: CASSPRGQGTAWGGETGELFF. For the CDR3, the DNA is TGTGCCAGCAGCCCCAGGGGGCAGGGGACCGCCTGGGGAGGGGAGACCGGGGAGCTGTTTTTT.

V gene TRBV19 combines with J gene TRBJ2-6; 7 bases map to TRBD1. CDR1 is LNHDA and CDR2 is SQIVND in the germline V gene (reference sequence). The CDR3 has 17 amino acids. The trim removed 5 bases at V and 0 bases at J, leaving 7 bases unmatched. This CDR3 is CASSPRTGRSGANVLTF. CDR3 nucleotide sequence: TGTGCCAGTAGTCCCAGGACAGGCCGCTCTGGGGCCAACGTCCTGACTTTC.

This clone was seen a few times. The chain couples TRBV5-8 to TRBJ1-3; no clear D. Trimming removed 0 bases from V and 0 bases from J, with 7 bases in between. In germline, CDR1 is SGHTS, CDR2 YDEGEE. This CDR3 is 15 amino acids long. The CDR3 nucleotides read TGTGCCAGCAGCTTGGGCCAGAGCTCTGGAAACACCATATATTTT. It codes for CASSLGQSSGNTIYF. The full variable domain, with the rest looked up from reference TRBV5-8 and TRBJ1-3, is EAGVTQSPTHLIKTRGQQATLRCSPISGHTSVYWYQQALGLGLQFLLWYDEGEERNRGNFPPRFSGRQFPNYSSELNVNALELEDSALYLCASSLGQSSGNTIYFGEGSWLTVV.